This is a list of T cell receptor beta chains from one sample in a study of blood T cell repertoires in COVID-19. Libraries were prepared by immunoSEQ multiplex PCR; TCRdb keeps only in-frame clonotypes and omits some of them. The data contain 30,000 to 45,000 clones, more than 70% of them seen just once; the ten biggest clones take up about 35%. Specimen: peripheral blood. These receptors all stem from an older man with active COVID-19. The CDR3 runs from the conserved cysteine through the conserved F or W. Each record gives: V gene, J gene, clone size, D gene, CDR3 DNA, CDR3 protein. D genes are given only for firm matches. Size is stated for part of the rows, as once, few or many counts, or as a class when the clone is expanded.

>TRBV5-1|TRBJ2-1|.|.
TGCGCCAGCAGCTGGGGCTCCTGGAATGAGCAGTTCTTC
CASSWGSWNEQFF
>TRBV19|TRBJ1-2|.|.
TGTGCCAGTAGTATAGATCGCCGACAGGCCACCCGCTACACCTTC
CASSIDRRQATRYTF
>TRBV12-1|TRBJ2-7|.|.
TGTGCCAGCAGCTTCGGGGGTAAGAACGAGCAGTACTTC
CASSFGGKNEQYF
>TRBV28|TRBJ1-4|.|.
TGTGCCAGCAGTTTATATCAGGGCAGTAATGAAAAACTGTTTTTT
CASSLYQGSNEKLFF
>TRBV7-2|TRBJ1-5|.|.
TGTGCCAGCAGTTCAACGGGTCCCCAGCATTTT
CASSSTGPQHF
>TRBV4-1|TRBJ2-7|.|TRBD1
TGCGCCAGCAGCCCAATAATGGGACAGGGGGCTGTAGGCGAGCAGTACTTC
CASSPIMGQGAVGEQYF
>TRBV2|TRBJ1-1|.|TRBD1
TGTGCCAGCAGTGAGGACAGGGGATGGAACACTGAAGCTTTCTTT
CASSEDRGWNTEAFF
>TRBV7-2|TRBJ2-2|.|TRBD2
TGTGCCAGCAGCTCCAGGGGGAGTGGACTAGCGGGAATAGCCGGGGAGCTGTTTTTT
CASSSRGSGLAGIAGELFF
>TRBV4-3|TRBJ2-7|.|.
TGCGCCAGCAGCCAAGGTCGAGGGAATACCTACGAGCAGTACTTC
CASSQGRGNTYEQYF
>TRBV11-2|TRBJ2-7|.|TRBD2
TGTGCCAGCAGCTTAGTCTGGCGGGGGGGCTCCTACGAGCAGTACTTC
CASSLVWRGGSYEQYF
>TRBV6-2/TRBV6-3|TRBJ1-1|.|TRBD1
TGTGCCAGCAGTTATCAGCCCAGGGGGCTCACTGAAGCTTTCTTT
CASSYQPRGLTEAFF
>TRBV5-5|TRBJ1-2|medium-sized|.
TGTGCCAGCAGCTTAAGGGGGAGCGGCTACACCTTC
CASSLRGSGYTF
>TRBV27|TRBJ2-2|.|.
TGTGCCAGCAGTTTATCCACAGCCACCGGGGAGCTGTTTTTT
CASSLSTATGELFF
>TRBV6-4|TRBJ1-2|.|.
TGTGCCAGCAGTGACACCCGGGGGGGTGGCTACACCTTC
CASSDTRGGGYTF
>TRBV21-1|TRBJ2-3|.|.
TGTGCCAGCAGCAAACTGAGCGGGGCGGGCACAGATACGCAGTATTTT
CASSKLSGAGTDTQYF
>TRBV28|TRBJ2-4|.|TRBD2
TGTGCCAGCAGCCAGCGCGGACTAGCGGGAGGAGCTCGGAACATTCAGTACTTC
CASSQRGLAGGARNIQYF
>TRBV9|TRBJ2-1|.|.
TGTGCCAGCAGCGTAGCTGGCAGGGACAATGAGCAGTTCTTC
CASSVAGRDNEQFF
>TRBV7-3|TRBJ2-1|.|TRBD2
TGTGCCAGCAGCATCAGGACTAGCGGGATTGGTAGTGGTGAGCAGTTCTTC
CASSIRTSGIGSGEQFF
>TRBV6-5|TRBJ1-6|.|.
TGTGCCAGCAGTTACTGGGGGGATTCACCCCTCCACTTT
CASSYWGDSPLHF
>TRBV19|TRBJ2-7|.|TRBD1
TGTGCCAGTAGTGTCCGGGACAGGTTCTACGAGCAGTACTTC
CASSVRDRFYEQYF
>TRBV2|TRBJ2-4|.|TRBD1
TGTGCCAGCAGCATAACAGGGGGGTATGCCAAAAACATTCAGTACTTC
CASSITGGYAKNIQYF
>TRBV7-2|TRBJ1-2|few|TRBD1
TGTGCCAGCAGCTCTGCCGCCAGGACAGGGGGCTATGGCTACACCTTC
CASSSAARTGGYGYTF
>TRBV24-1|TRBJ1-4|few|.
TGTGCCACCGCGCCGGGTCCGAATGAAAAACTGTTTTTT
CATAPGPNEKLFF
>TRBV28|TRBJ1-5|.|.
TGTGCCAGCAGTTTATACGGCCGCGGGAATAGCAATCAGCCCCAGCATTTT
CASSLYGRGNSNQPQHF
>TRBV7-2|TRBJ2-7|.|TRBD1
TGTGCCAGCAGCCACGGGACAGACTCCTACGAGCAGTACTTC
CASSHGTDSYEQYF
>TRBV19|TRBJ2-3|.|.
TGTGCCAGTAGTAATACAGTGGAAGATACGCAGTATTTT
CASSNTVEDTQYF
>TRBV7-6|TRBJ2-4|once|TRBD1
TGTGCCAGCAGCTTTTCCCCAGGGGGCGCCGCCAAAAACATTCAGTACTTC
CASSFSPGGAAKNIQYF
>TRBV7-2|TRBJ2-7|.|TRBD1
TGTGCCAGCAGCCACTACCGGGACAGGGCCTACGAGCAGTACTTC
CASSHYRDRAYEQYF
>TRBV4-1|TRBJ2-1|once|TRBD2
TGCGCCAGCAGCCATCTCCGGACTAGCGGGGGGGTAGGTGAGCAGTTCTTC
CASSHLRTSGGVGEQFF
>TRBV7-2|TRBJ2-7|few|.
TGTGCCAGCAGCTTACGGAGTAGGAGGGGTAACGACGAGCAGTACTTC
CASSLRSRRGNDEQYF
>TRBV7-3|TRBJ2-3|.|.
TGTGCCAGCAGCTTATTCCCCAGTAGCACAGATACGCAGTATTTT
CASSLFPSSTDTQYF
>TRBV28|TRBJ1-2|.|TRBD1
TGTGCCAGCACAACAACAGGGGGGGCCTATGGCTACACCTTC
CASTTTGGAYGYTF
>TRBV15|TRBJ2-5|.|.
TGTGCCACTCCCGCGGTTAACGAGACCCAGTACTTC
CATPAVNETQYF
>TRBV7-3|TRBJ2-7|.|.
TGTGCCAGCAGCTTAACCGGGGTGGAATACGAGCAGTACTTC
CASSLTGVEYEQYF
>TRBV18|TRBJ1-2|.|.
TGTGCCAGCTCACTGTTGCCGTCGGCAGGTAACTATGGCTACACCTTC
CASSLLPSAGNYGYTF
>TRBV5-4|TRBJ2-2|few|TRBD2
TGTGCCAGCACAGCGGGAGGGCCGGACACCGGGGAGCTGTTTTTT
CASTAGGPDTGELFF
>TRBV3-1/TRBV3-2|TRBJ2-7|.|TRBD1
TGTGCCAGCAGCCTCCGGGACAGGGGGTGGTACGAGCAGTACTTC
CASSLRDRGWYEQYF
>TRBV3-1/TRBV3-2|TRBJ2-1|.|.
TGTGCCAGCAGCCAAGATCTACCCAGGGTTAGCTCCTACAATGAGCAGTTCTTC
CASSQDLPRVSSYNEQFF
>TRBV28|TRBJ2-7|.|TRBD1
TGTGCCAGCAGCAGGACAGGGATCGAGCAGTACTTC
CASSRTGIEQYF
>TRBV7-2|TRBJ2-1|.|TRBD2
TGTGCCAGCAGCCGTCCGGGACTAGCTCCAGAGCAGTTCTTC
CASSRPGLAPEQFF
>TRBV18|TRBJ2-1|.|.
TGTGCCAGCTCACCTGGTCAGGTCAATGAGCAGTTCTTC
CASSPGQVNEQFF
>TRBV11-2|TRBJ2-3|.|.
TGTGCCAGCAGCTTACCCCCGGGGGATACGCAGTATTTT
CASSLPPGDTQYF
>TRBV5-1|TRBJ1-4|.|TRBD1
TGCGCCAGCAGCCTCCGACAGGGTATGGAGGAAAAACTGTTTTTT
CASSLRQGMEEKLFF
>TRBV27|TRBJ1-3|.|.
TGTGCCAGCAGAGACACAGGGCTAAACACCATATATTTT
CASRDTGLNTIYF
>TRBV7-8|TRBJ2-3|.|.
TGTGCCAGCAGCTTAGCGGGGTCAGGGGTTTTCAAAGATACGCAGTATTTT
CASSLAGSGVFKDTQYF
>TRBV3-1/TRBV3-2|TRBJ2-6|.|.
TGTGCCAGCAGCCTTACCAGGGTCTCTGGGGCCAACGTCCTGACTTTC
CASSLTRVSGANVLTF
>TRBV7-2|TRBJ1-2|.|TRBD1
TGTGCCAGCAGCTTAGAGGGGGCAGCCTATGGCTACACCTTC
CASSLEGAAYGYTF
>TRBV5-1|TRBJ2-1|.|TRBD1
TGCGCCAGCAGCCCCGGACAGGGGAGAACCAATGAGCAGTTCTTC
CASSPGQGRTNEQFF
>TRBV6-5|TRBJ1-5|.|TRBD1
TGTGCCAGCAGTTATAGACAGGGGACCAGCAATCAGCCCCAGCATTTT
CASSYRQGTSNQPQHF
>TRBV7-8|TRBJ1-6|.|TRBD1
TGTGCCAGCAGCTTAGGCGGGACAGGGTACTCACCCCTCCACTTT
CASSLGGTGYSPLHF
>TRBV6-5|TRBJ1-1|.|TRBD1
TGTGCCAGCAGTTACACGGGACAGGGAGCTGAAGCTTTCTTT
CASSYTGQGAEAFF
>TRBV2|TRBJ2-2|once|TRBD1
TGTGCCAGCAGTGAACACGGACAGGGCAGCGGGGAGCTGTTTTTT
CASSEHGQGSGELFF
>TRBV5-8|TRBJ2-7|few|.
TGTGCCAGCAGCCCTGACAGACTCTCCTACGAGCAGTACTTC
CASSPDRLSYEQYF